Presented here are 30 T cell receptor beta chains from one specimen sequenced in a study of cytomegalovirus exposure and HLA in healthy donors. Primers included in the PCR were 60 Vbeta and 13 Jbeta primers. Only in-frame clones appear in the TCRdb table, and some are missing; sequencing was by immunoSEQ multiplex PCR. This sample carries about 200,000 clones, approximately 80% of them seen once, and the ten largest clones take 1.7%. Source material: PBMCs. The origin of the receptors is a man between 50 and 59 years old in good health and CMV-seronegative.

The rearrangement joins TRBV5-1 to TRBJ1-3; no clear D gene. V was clipped by 0 bases and J by 0 bases, with 13 bases between them. The CDR3 spans 17 residues. Germline CDR1 is SGHRS and CDR2 is YFSETQ. The DNA of the CDR3 is TGCGCCAGCAGCTTGGTGTCTGTTACGAGCTCTGGAAACACCATATATTTT. It codes for CASSLVSVTSSGNTIYF.

The chain recombines TRBV5-1 with TRBJ2-1; TRBD2 agrees at 9 bases. V shed 7 bases and J 6 bases; nucleotides not matched to a gene: 8. The CDR3 sequence is 14 residues long. Germline assignment: CDR1 SGHRS and CDR2 YFSETQ. The CDR3 loop reads CASQPGLARNEQFF. For the CDR3, the DNA is TGCGCCAGCCAGCCGGGACTAGCTCGCAATGAGCAGTTCTTC.

This sequence joins TRBV2 and TRBJ2-7; D not resolved. Trimming shortened V by 8 bases and J by 10 bases, and 18 bases separated the two germline ends. Germline loops: CDR1 SNHLY, CDR2 FYNNEI. This CDR3 is 12 amino acids long. This chain's CDR3 is CASALPAASQYF. In DNA, the CDR3 is TGTGCCAGCGCCTTACCTGCGGCAAGTCAGTACTTC.

Only a few counts were recorded for this clone. This chain links TRBV29-1 with TRBJ1-1, with D uncertain. V was trimmed by 3 bases and J by 1 base, leaving 15 bases between them. This CDR3 region has 15 residues. CDR1 is SQVTM, CDR2 ANQGSEA, per germline. The CDR3: CSVEGARGSNTEAFF. The CDR3 bases are TGCAGCGTTGAGGGAGCTAGAGGGTCGAACACTGAAGCTTTCTTT. The full variable domain, completed using reference TRBV29-1 and TRBJ1-1, is SAVISQKPSRDICQRGTSLTIQCQVDSQVTMMFWYRQQPGQSLTLIATANQGSEATYESGFVIDKFPISRPNLTFSTLTVSNMSPEDSSIYLCSVEGARGSNTEAFFGQGTRLTVV.

V and J are TRBV6-5 and TRBJ2-7, with 7 bases that match TRBD1. CDR3 size: 15 residues. The germline V gene has CDR1 MNHEY and CDR2 SVGAGI. Trimming took 2 bases from V and 0 from J; bases not matched to a gene: 4. The CDR3 region is CASSYGQDNSYEQYF. CDR3 nucleotide sequence: TGTGCCAGCAGTTACGGACAGGATAACTCCTACGAGCAGTACTTC.

The J gene is TRBJ2-2, the V gene TRBV9, with TRBD2 identical over 8 bases. The CDR3 covers 17 residues. J lost 5 bases, V lost 1 base, and 10 bases had no gene match. Germline V gives CDR1 SGDLS, CDR2 YYNGEE. The CDR3 nucleotides are TGTGCCAGCAGCGTACCTCGAGCGGGAGTGGGTACCGGGGAGCTGTTTTTT. This gives the protein CASSVPRAGVGTGELFF.

The chain carries TRBV30 and TRBJ2-5; the match to TRBD2 covers 10 bases. The CDR3 sequence is 16 residues long. Germline loops: CDR1 GTSNPN, CDR2 SVGIG (reference sequence). The junction had 10 bases not matched to a gene; V was cut back by 3 bases and J by 3 bases. CDR3 bases: TGTGCCTGGAGACTAGCGGGAAAGGGAATAAAAGAGACCCAGTACTTC. Its protein product is CAWRLAGKGIKETQYF.

The V and J genes are TRBV7-9 and TRBJ2-2, with TRBD1 matching over 10 bases. Germline assignment: CDR1 SEHNR and CDR2 FQNEAQ (reference sequence). The J segment lost 6 bases and the V segment lost 6 bases, leaving 10 bases of the junction unmatched. The CDR3 has 16 amino acids. The CDR3 sequence is CASRPRDRGFAGELFF. The CDR3 DNA sequence: TGTGCCAGCAGGCCCCGGGACAGGGGTTTTGCCGGGGAGCTGTTTTTT.

The CDR3 nucleotides read TGTGCCAGCTCACCCCAGGGAAGGGAAGGCTATGGCTACACCTTC. The encoded protein is CASSPQGREGYGYTF. The rearrangement uses TRBV18 and TRBJ1-2, with D perhaps matching TRBD1 (5 bases). The CDR3 extends over 15 amino acids. V lost 3 bases, J lost 4 bases, and 15 bases lay in between. Per germline, CDR1 KGHSH and CDR2 LQKENI.

This clone was observed once. At one end, the junction sequence differs from germline, possibly due to a read error. This chain uses TRBV7-9 with TRBJ2-7; D is perhaps TRBD2 (5 bases). Germline lookup yields CDR1 SEHNR and CDR2 FQNEAQ (reference sequence). The CDR3 loop spans 15 amino acids. CDR3 sequence: CSSSPSRGLPAEQYF. CDR3 sequence (DNA): TGTTCCAGCAGCCCTTCCCGAGGGCTTCCAGCCGAGCAGTACTTC. Filled out from reference TRBV7-9 and TRBJ2-7, the complete variable domain reads DTGVSQNPRHKITKRGQNVTFRCDPISEHNRLYWYRQTLGQGPEFLTYFQNEAQLEKSRLLSDRFSAERPKGSFSTLEIQRTEQGDSAMYLCSSSPSRGLPAEQYFGPGTRLTVT.

This clone appeared a few times. The CDR3 DNA is TGTGCCAGCAGCGTAGACAAGGGGGCGCACACTGAAGCTTTCTTT. This gives the protein CASSVDKGAHTEAFF. This chain uses TRBV9 with TRBJ1-1; 7 bases are shared with TRBD1. The germline V gene has CDR1 SGDLS and CDR2 YYNGEE. CDR3 size: 15 residues. With V trimmed by 0 bases and J by 3 bases, 5 bases remained unmatched.

V and J are TRBV29-1 and TRBJ1-4, with TRBD1 matching 7 bases. The germline V gene encodes CDR1 SQVTM and CDR2 ANQGSEA. The CDR3 spans 13 residues. The trim removed 6 bases at V and 5 bases at J, leaving 6 bases unmatched. The CDR3 coding sequence is TGCAGCGTGCAGACAGGGCGGAATGAAAAACTGTTTTTT. Its translation: CSVQTGRNEKLFF.

The V call is TRBV2, the J call TRBJ1-2; D call uncertain. The CDR3 contains 14 residues. V was clipped by 6 bases and J by 8 bases, with 19 bases between them. Looked up from germline, CDR1 is SNHLY and CDR2 is FYNNEI. The CDR3 DNA is TGTGCCAGCAGCGGCGCGGCCCTGAGCGACGGCTACACCTTC. Its protein product is CASSGAALSDGYTF.

V usage is TRBV19 and J usage is TRBJ1-2; 7 bases match TRBD1. This CDR3 is 14 amino acids long. The V gene's germline CDR1 is LNHDA and CDR2 SQIVND (reference sequence). The V and J ends lost 6 bases and 5 bases, in that order; junction bases with no gene match: 9. CDR3 loop: CASSRQGSSYGYTF. The CDR3 bases are TGTGCCAGTAGCCGACAGGGTTCGAGTTATGGCTACACCTTC.

The chain joins TRBV5-1 to TRBJ2-7; 15 nucleotides line up with TRBD2. CDR1 is SGHRS, CDR2 YFSETQ, per germline. V was pared by 4 bases and J by 4 bases, with 6 bases of the junction left unmatched. The CDR3 extends over 16 amino acids. As DNA, the CDR3 is TGCGCCAGCAGCGGGGGACTAGCGGGAGGCCGATACGAGCAGTACTTC. It is translated as CASSGGLAGGRYEQYF.

V gene TRBV5-1 combines with J gene TRBJ2-5; possibly TRBD1 for D (5 bases). CDR1 and CDR2 from the germline V gene are SGHRS and YFSETQ. Trimming took 0 bases from V and 4 from J, leaving 7 bases between them. The CDR3 runs 13 residues. This CDR3 is CASSLEGPETQYF. CDR3 DNA: TGCGCCAGCAGCTTGGAGGGGCCAGAGACCCAGTACTTC.

This clone was recorded once. In DNA, the CDR3 is TGTGCCAGCAGCCAAGATCTAGCGGGATACACCGGGGAGCTGTTTTTT. Translation gives CASSQDLAGYTGELFF. The chain couples TRBV4-2 to TRBJ2-2, with 9 bases fitting TRBD2. Germline values: CDR1 LGHNA, CDR2 YNFKEQ. CDR3 length: 16 residues. Trimming removed 0 bases from V and 3 bases from J; junction bases left unmatched: 2.

CDR3 DNA: TGTGCCAGCAGTGAGCAACAGGGGAGCCATGAGCAGTTCTTC. This translates into CASSEQQGSHEQFF. The chain joins TRBV6-4 to TRBJ2-1; 7 positions agree with TRBD1. The CDR3 is 14 amino acids. Germline CDR1 is MRHNA and CDR2 is SNTAGT. V was pared by 3 bases and J by 8 bases, with 7 bases of the junction left unmatched.

This chain uses TRBV7-8 with TRBJ1-5; 8 nucleotides align to TRBD1. Germline V gene lookup returns CDR1 SGHVS and CDR2 FQNEAQ. This CDR3 comprises 14 residues. Trimming took 3 bases from V and 6 from J; bases not matched to a gene: 4. The CDR3 reads CASSLDRAVQPQHF. The CDR3 DNA sequence: TGTGCCAGCAGCTTGGACAGGGCAGTTCAGCCCCAGCATTTT. Together with reference TRBV7-8 and TRBJ1-5, the CDR3 gives the full variable domain: GAGVSQSPRYKVAKRGQDVALRCDPISGHVSLFWYQQALGQGPEFLTYFQNEAQLDKSGLPSDRFFAERPEGSVSTLKIQRTQQEDSAVYLCASSLDRAVQPQHFGDGTRLSIL.

This chain joins TRBV11-2 and TRBJ2-1; D is perhaps TRBD1 (5 bases). Deletions cut 0 bases from V and 8 bases from J, with 11 bases between. The germline V gene has CDR1 SGHAT and CDR2 FQNNGV. The CDR3 has 14 residues. This CDR3 reads CASSLDSPGHEQFF. In DNA form, the CDR3 reads TGTGCCAGCAGCTTAGACAGCCCAGGGCATGAGCAGTTCTTC. The variable domain in full, with the rest retrieved from reference TRBV11-2 and TRBJ2-1, is EAGVAQSPRYKIIEKRQSVAFWCNPISGHATLYWYQQILGQGPKLLIQFQNNGVVDDSQLPKDRFSAERLKGVDSTLKIQPAKLEDSAVYLCASSLDSPGHEQFFGPGTRLTVL.

V gene TRBV4-2 combines with J gene TRBJ1-4, with D possibly matching TRBD1 (6 bases). The V end was cut by 4 bases, the J end by 0 bases, with 12 bases between. The V gene's germline CDR1 is LGHNA and CDR2 YNFKEQ. This CDR3 is built from 16 residues. CDR3 loop: CASSPLTGSTNEKLFF. In nucleotides, the CDR3 is TGTGCCAGCAGCCCGTTGACAGGATCAACTAATGAAAAACTGTTTTTT.

This chain joins TRBV27 and TRBJ2-1; 9 nucleotides agree with TRBD2. This CDR3 comprises 15 residues. CDR1 and CDR2 from the germline V gene are MNHEY and SMNVEV (reference sequence). J gave up 7 bases and V 7 bases, and 11 bases lay outside the gene matches. This CDR3 is CASTIGTSLMNEQFF. CDR3 DNA sequence: TGTGCCAGCACAATCGGGACTAGCCTTATGAATGAGCAGTTCTTC.

The rearrangement links TRBV27 to TRBJ2-7; 7 positions agree with TRBD1. V was clipped by 5 bases and J by 0 bases; unmatched bases: 1. CDR1 is MNHEY and CDR2 is SMNVEV in the germline V gene (reference sequence). The CDR3 contains 13 residues. CDR3 loop: CASSGTVSYEQYF. In DNA, the CDR3 is TGTGCCAGCAGTGGGACAGTCTCCTACGAGCAGTACTTC.

The chain is built from TRBV5-6 and TRBJ2-2; 9 bases map to TRBD1. After removal of 4 bases from V and 4 bases from J, the junction contained 5 bases not matched to a gene. The CDR3 runs 15 residues. The V gene's germline CDR1 is SGHDT and CDR2 YYEEEE. The CDR3 sequence: CASSIPGQGTGELFF. CDR3 nucleotide sequence: TGTGCCAGCAGCATACCGGGACAGGGCACCGGGGAGCTGTTTTTT.

The chain uses TRBV7-3 and TRBJ2-2; a possible D gene is TRBD2 (5 bases). Trimming removed 5 bases at V and 6 bases at J, with 7 bases between. CDR3 length equals 12 residues. Germline assignment: CDR1 SGHTA and CDR2 FQGTGA. In DNA, the CDR3 is TGTGCCAGCAGCCCCGGGGCCGGGGAGCTGTTTTTT. Translated: CASSPGAGELFF.

V and J are TRBV4-1 and TRBJ2-2, with D perhaps TRBD2 (6 bases). The CDR3 sequence is 14 residues long. CDR1 is MGHRA and CDR2 is YSYEKL in the germline V gene. The V gene lost 7 bases and the J gene lost 1 base, with 10 bases spanning the gap. CDR3 sequence: CASNPRGNTGELFF. CDR3 in DNA: TGCGCCAGCAACCCGCGGGGGAACACCGGGGAGCTGTTTTTT.

V gene TRBV18 combines with J gene TRBJ2-3; 11 nucleotides match TRBD1. Germline CDR1 is KGHSH and CDR2 is LQKENI. The V segment lost 3 bases and the J segment 1 base; nucleotides outside the gene matches: 3. The CDR3 is made up of 16 amino acids. The CDR3 coding sequence is TGTGCCAGCTCACCGGACAGGGGGCTGGGCACAGATACGCAGTATTTT. It encodes CASSPDRGLGTDTQYF.

The chain recombines TRBV6-5 with TRBJ1-3; D gene unclear. V lost 2 bases to trimming and J lost 0 bases, with 8 bases between them. The CDR3 extends over 15 amino acids. Germline loops: CDR1 MNHEY, CDR2 SVGAGI. CDR3 DNA: TGTGCCAGCAGTTACGACATTAACTCTGGAAACACCATATATTTT. It is translated as CASSYDINSGNTIYF.

The chain carries TRBV5-1 and TRBJ1-6; D remains ambiguous. The CDR3 spans 17 residues. The V and J ends lost 2 bases and 9 bases respectively, with 21 bases between them. CDR1 and CDR2 (germline): SGHRS, YFSETQ. This chain's CDR3 is CASSFNGFGTGSSPLHF. The CDR3 nucleotides read TGCGCCAGCAGCTTTAATGGGTTCGGAACCGGGAGTTCACCCCTCCACTTT.

The chain recombines TRBV7-2 with TRBJ2-5, with a weak D call TRBD1 (5 bases). The last part of the DNA fits TRBJ2-7 better; the J call may be wrong. Germline CDR1 and CDR2: SGHTA and FQGNSA. This CDR3 is 16 amino acids long. For the CDR3, the DNA is TGTGCCAGCAGCTTAGCGCGGCAGGGTGGGCCCTACGAGCAGTACTTC. Its translation is CASSLARQGGPYEQYF.